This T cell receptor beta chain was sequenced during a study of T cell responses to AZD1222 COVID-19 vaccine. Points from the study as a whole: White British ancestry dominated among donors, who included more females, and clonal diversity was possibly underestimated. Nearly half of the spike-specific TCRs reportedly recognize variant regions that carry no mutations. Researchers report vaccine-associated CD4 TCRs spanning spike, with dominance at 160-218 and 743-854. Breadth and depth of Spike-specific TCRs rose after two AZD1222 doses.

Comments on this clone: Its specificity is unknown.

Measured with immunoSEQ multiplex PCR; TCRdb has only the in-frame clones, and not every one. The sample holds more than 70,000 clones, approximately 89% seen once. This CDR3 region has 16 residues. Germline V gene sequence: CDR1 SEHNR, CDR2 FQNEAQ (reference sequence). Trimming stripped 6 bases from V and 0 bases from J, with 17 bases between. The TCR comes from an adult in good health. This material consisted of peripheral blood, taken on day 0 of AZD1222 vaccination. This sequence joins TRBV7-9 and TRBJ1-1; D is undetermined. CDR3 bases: TGTGCCAGCAGACCCGACCGTAACCTAATGAACACTGAAGCTTTCTTT. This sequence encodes CASRPDRNLMNTEAFF.